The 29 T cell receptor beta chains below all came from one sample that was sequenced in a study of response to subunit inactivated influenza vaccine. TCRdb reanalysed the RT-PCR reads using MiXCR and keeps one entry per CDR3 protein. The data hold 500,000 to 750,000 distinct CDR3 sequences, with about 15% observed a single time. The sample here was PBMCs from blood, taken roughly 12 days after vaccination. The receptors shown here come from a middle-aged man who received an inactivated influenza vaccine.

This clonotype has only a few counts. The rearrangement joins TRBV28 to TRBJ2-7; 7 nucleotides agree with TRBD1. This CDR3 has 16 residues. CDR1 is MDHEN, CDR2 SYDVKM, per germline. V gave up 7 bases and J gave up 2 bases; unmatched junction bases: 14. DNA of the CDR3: TGTGCCAGCAATCCCTCGACAGGGTGGCTGACCTACGAGCAGTACTTC. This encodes CASNPSTGWLTYEQYF.

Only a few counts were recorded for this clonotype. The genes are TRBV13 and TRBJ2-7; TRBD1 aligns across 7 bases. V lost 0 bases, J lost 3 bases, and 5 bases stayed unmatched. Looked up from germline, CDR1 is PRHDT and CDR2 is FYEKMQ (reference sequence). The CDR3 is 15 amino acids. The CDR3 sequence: CASSLGLRQGYEQYF. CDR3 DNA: TGTGCCAGCAGCTTAGGCCTGCGACAGGGCTACGAGCAGTACTTC.

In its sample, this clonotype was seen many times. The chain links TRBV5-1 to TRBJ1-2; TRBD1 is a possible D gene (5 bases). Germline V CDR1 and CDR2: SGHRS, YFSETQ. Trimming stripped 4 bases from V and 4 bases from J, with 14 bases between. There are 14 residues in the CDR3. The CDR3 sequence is CASSPREDSYGYTF. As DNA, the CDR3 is TGCGCCAGCAGCCCCCGGGAAGACAGCTATGGCTACACCTTC.

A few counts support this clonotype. The CDR3, as DNA: TGTGCCAGCAGCCAAGAAGGTCGAGGGTTGCATGAGCAGTTCTTC. Translated: CASSQEGRGLHEQFF. The chain carries TRBV3-1 and TRBJ2-1; TRBD2 is a possible D gene (5 bases). This CDR3 comprises 15 residues. The germline gives CDR1 LGHDT, CDR2 YNNKEL (reference sequence). The V end lost 0 bases, the J end lost 8 bases, and 14 bases lay between the germline ends.

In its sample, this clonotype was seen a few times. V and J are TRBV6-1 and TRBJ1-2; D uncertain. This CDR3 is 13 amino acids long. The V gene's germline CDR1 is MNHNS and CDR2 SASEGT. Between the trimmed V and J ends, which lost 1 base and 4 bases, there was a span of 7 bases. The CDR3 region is CASSEVQTYGYTF. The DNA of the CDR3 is TGTGCCAGCAGTGAAGTGCAGACCTATGGCTACACCTTC.

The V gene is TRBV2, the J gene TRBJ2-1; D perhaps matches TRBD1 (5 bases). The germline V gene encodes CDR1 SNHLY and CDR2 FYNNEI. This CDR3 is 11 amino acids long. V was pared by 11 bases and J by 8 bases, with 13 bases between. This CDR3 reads CALRVWDEQFF. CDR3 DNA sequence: TGTGCCCTCAGGGTATGGGATGAGCAGTTCTTC. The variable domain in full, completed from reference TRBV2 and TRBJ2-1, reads EPEVTQTPSHQVTQMGQEVILRCVPISNHLYFYWYRQILGQKVEFLVSFYNNEISEKSEIFDDQFSVERPDGSNFTLKIRSTKLEDSAMYFCALRVWDEQFFGPGTRLTVL.

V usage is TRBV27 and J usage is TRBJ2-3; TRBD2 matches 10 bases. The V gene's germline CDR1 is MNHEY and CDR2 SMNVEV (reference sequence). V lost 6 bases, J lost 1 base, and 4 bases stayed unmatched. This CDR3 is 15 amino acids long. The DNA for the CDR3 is TGTGCCAGCAGGGGTCTAGCGGGGGGCACAGATACGCAGTATTTT. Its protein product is CASRGLAGGTDTQYF.

CDR3 DNA: TGTGCCACCAGCGGACAGGGGGCAGACAATGAGCAGTTCTTC. This encodes CATSGQGADNEQFF. The chain links TRBV15 to TRBJ2-1; 11 bases line up with TRBD1. The V segment lost 5 bases and the J segment 5 bases; nucleotides outside the gene matches: 2. The CDR3 consists of 14 residues. Germline V gene lookup returns CDR1 LNHNV and CDR2 YYDKDF (reference sequence).

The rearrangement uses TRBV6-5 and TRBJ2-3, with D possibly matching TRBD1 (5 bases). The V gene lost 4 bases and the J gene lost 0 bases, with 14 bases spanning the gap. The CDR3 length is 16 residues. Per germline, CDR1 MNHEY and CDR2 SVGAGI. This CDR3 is CASSLRQSASTDTQYF. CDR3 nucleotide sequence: TGTGCCAGCAGTTTAAGACAGTCCGCTAGCACAGATACGCAGTATTTT.

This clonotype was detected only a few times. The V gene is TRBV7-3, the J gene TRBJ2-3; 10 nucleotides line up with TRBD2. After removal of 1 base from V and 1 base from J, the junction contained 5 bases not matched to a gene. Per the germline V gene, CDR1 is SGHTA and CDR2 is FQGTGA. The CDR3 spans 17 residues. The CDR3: CASSLRGGTSGTDTQYF. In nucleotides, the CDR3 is TGTGCCAGCAGCTTAAGGGGTGGGACTAGCGGCACAGATACGCAGTATTTT. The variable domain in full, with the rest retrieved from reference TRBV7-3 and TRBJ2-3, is GAGVSQTPSNKVTEKGKYVELRCDPISGHTALYWYRQSLGQGPEFLIYFQGTGAADDSGLPNDRFFAVRPEGSVSTLKIQRTERGDSAVYLCASSLRGGTSGTDTQYFGPGTRLTVL.

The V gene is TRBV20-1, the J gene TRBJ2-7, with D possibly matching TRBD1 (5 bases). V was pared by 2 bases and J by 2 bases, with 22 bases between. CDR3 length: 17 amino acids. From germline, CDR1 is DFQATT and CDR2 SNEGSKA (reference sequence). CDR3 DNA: TGCAGTGCTAGACCCGCCCCCGCCCGGACATCCCCCTACGAGCAGTACTTC. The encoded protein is CSARPAPARTSPYEQYF.

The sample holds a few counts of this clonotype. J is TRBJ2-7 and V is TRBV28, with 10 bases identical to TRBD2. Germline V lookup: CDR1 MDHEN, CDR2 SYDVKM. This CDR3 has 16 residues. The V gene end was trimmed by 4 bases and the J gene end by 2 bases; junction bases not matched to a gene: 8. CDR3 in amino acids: CASSSNAGLATYEQYF. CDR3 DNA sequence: TGTGCCAGCAGTTCGAACGCGGGACTAGCGACCTACGAGCAGTACTTC.

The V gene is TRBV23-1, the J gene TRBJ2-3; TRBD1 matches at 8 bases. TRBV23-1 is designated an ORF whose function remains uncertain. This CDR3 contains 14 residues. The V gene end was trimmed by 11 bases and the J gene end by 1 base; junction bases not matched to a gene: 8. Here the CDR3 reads CAGQGASGTDTQYF. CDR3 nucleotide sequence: TGCGCCGGTCAGGGGGCTTCGGGCACAGATACGCAGTATTTT.

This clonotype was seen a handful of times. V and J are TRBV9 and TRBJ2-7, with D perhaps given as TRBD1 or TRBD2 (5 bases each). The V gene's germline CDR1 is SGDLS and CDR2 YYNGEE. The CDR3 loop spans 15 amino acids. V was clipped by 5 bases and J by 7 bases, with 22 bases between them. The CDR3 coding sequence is TGTGCCAGCAGTTTAGGGACCTCCCGAGAATGGGAGCAGTACTTC. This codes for CASSLGTSREWEQYF. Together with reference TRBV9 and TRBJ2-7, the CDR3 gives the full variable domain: DSGVTQTPKHLITATGQRVTLRCSPRSGDLSVYWYQQSLDQGLQFLIQYYNGEERAKGNILERFSAQQFPDLHSELNLSSLELGDSALYFCASSLGTSREWEQYFGPGTRLTVT.

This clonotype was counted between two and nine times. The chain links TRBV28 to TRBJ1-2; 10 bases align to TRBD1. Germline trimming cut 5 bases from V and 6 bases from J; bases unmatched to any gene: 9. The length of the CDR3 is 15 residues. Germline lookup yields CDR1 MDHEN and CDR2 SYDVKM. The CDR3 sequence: CASSPEGQGTNGYTF. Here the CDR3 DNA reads TGTGCCAGCAGTCCCGAGGGACAGGGGACGAATGGCTACACCTTC.

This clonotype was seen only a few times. The CDR3 DNA sequence: TGCGCCAGCAGCCGTGTTTCAACAGGGGAAGACTATGGCTACACCTTC. Amino acid sequence: CASSRVSTGEDYGYTF. The V and J genes are TRBV4-1 and TRBJ1-2; 7 nucleotides line up with TRBD1. Germline V lookup: CDR1 MGHRA, CDR2 YSYEKL. The CDR3 has 16 residues. The V gene end was trimmed by 4 bases and the J gene end by 3 bases; junction bases not matched to a gene: 11.

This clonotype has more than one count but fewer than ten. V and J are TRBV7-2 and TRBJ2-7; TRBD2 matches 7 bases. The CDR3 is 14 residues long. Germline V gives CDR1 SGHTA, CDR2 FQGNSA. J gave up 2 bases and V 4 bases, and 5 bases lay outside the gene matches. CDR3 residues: CASSSLADPYEQYF. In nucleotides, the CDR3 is TGTGCCAGCAGCTCCCTAGCGGATCCCTACGAGCAGTACTTC.

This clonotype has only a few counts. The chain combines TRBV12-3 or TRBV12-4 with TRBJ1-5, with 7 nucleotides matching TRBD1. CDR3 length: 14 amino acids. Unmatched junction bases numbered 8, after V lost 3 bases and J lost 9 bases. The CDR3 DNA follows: TGTGCCAGCAGTTTCGGGACAGCCAGTGGGCCCCAGCATTTT. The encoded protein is CASSFGTASGPQHF.

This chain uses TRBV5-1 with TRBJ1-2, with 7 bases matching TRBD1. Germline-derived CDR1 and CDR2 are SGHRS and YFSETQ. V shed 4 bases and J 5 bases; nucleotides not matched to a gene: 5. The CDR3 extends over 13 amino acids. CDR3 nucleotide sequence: TGCGCCAGCAGCACGGACAGGTTTTATGGCTACACCTTC. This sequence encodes CASSTDRFYGYTF.

CDR3 nucleotide sequence: TGTGCCAGCTCACCGACAGGGACGGGGTACGAGCAGTACTTC. This sequence encodes CASSPTGTGYEQYF. V is TRBV18 and J is TRBJ2-7; 7 bases line up with TRBD1. Trimming cost V 3 bases and J 4 bases; bases outside gene matches: 6. CDR1 is KGHSH and CDR2 is LQKENI in the germline V gene. The CDR3 length is 14 residues.

This chain's CDR3 is CSAGQGTQPQHF. The CDR3, as DNA: TGCAGTGCCGGACAGGGTACGCAGCCCCAGCATTTT. This rearrangement joins TRBV20-1 to TRBJ1-5; 8 nucleotides align to TRBD1. V lost 6 bases and J lost 7; bases outside the gene matches: 5. Germline loops: CDR1 DFQATT, CDR2 SNEGSKA (reference sequence). The CDR3 extends over 12 amino acids.

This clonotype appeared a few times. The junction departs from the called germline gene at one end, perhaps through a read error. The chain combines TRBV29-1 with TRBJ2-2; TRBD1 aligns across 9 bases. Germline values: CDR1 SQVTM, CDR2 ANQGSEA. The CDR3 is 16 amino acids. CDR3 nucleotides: TGCAGCGTGGAAGACAGGGGGAAAGGAAACACCGGGGAGCTGTTTTTT. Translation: CSVEDRGKGNTGELFF.

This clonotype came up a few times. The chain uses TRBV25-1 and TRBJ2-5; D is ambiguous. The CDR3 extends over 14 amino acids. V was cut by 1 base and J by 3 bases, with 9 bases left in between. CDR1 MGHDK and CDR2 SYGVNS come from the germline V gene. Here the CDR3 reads CASSESGGEETQYF. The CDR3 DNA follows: TGTGCCAGCAGTGAATCGGGTGGAGAAGAGACCCAGTACTTC.

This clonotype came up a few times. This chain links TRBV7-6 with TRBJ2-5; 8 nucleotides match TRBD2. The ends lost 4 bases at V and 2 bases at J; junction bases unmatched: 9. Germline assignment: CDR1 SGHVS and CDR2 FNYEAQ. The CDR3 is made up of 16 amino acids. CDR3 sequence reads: CASSSGGVHPQETQYF. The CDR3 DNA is TGTGCCAGCAGCTCCGGGGGGGTTCACCCACAAGAGACCCAGTACTTC.

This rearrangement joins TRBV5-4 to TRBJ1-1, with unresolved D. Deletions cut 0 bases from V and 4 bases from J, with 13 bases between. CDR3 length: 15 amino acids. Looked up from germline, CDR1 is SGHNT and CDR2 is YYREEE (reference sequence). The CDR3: CASSLALRVRTEAFF. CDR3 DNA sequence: TGTGCCAGCAGCTTGGCTTTACGGGTGCGCACTGAAGCTTTCTTT.

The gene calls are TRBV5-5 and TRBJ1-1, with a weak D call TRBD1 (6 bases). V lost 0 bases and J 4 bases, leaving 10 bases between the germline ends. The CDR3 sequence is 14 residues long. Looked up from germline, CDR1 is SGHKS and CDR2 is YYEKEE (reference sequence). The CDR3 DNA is TGTGCCAGCAGCTTGGAGGGGGGCGGCACTGAAGCTTTCTTT. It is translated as CASSLEGGGTEAFF.

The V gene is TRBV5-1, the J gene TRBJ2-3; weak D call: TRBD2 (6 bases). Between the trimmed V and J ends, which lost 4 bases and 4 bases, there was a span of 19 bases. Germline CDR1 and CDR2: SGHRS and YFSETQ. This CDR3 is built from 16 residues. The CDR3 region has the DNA TGCGCCAGCAGCCAAGGAGGGGTGGGCTGGGCAGATACGCAGTATTTT. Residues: CASSQGGVGWADTQYF.

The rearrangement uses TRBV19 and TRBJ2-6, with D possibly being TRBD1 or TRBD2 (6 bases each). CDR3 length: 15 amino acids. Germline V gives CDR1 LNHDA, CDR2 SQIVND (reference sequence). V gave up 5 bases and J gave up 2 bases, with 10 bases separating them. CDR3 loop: CASSLRGAGANVLTF. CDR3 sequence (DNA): TGTGCCAGTAGTTTAAGGGGGGCTGGGGCCAACGTCCTGACTTTC.

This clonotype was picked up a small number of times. The CDR3 region is CATVRDRGFYEQYF. CDR3 nucleotide sequence: TGTGCCACCGTACGGGACAGGGGGTTCTACGAGCAGTACTTC. The chain recombines TRBV2 with TRBJ2-7; 11 bases agree with TRBD1. There are 14 residues in the CDR3. Germline loops: CDR1 SNHLY, CDR2 FYNNEI. V was pared by 10 bases and J by 3 bases, with 8 bases of the junction left unmatched.